Listed below are T cell receptor beta chains from one sample, sequenced in a study of CD8+CD57+ T cells in acquired aplastic anemia. Each CDR3 protein gets one entry after TCRdb re-called the reads with MiXCR. The table shows around 200,000 distinct CDR3 sequences, with less than 60% occurring only once. The sequencing sample was made of sorted CD4+, CD8+, or CD8+CD57+ T cells (not recorded which) from PBMCs. These receptors were taken from a human donor with aplastic anemia. CDR3s include the opening cysteine and the closing phenylalanine or tryptophan. The D gene is left open where the match is weak. Some rows mark clone size as missing; the rest say once, few, many or name a class of expanded clone.

>TRBJ2-7|TRBD2|TRBV12-3/TRBV12-4|15|many
CASSTGLAGVDEQYF
TGTGCCAGCAGCACTGGACTAGCGGGAGTCGATGAGCAGTACTTC
>TRBJ1-1|TRBD1|TRBV10-3|16|.
CAISENRGRGNTEAFF
TGTGCCATCAGTGAGAACAGGGGGCGAGGGAACACTGAAGCTTTCTTT
>TRBJ2-7|TRBD2|TRBV20-1|11|.
CSARAGGEQYF
TGCAGTGCTAGAGCGGGGGGGGAGCAGTACTTC
>TRBJ1-1|.|TRBV20-1|14|.
CSARPDTVNTEAFF
TGCAGTGCTAGACCGGATACAGTGAACACTGAAGCTTTCTTT
>TRBJ2-7|.|TRBV7-6|14|many
CASSLGTPGYEQYF
TGTGCCAGCAGCCTCGGGACCCCCGGCTACGAGCAGTACTTC
>TRBJ1-6|.|TRBV19|14|many
CASSQQGGNSPLHF
TGTGCCAGTAGTCAACAGGGAGGTAATTCACCCCTCCACTTT
>TRBJ2-1|TRBD1|TRBV6-5|14|many
CASSYQDRYNEQFF
TGTGCCAGCAGTTACCAGGACAGGTACAATGAGCAGTTCTTC
>TRBJ1-4|.|TRBV6-1|12|many
CASSLERGGDSF
TGTGCCAGCAGTCTGGAGAGGGGGGGGGACTCTTTT
>TRBJ2-5|.|TRBV20-1|14|.
CSADPQWGGETQYF
TGCAGTGCGGACCCCCAGTGGGGCGGAGAGACCCAGTACTTC
>TRBJ1-6|.|TRBV5-1|16|many
CASSPHASDNNSPLHF
TGCGCCAGCAGCCCACACGCCAGCGACAATAATTCACCCCTCCACTTT
>TRBJ2-5|TRBD2|TRBV10-3|16|.
CAISDPTSGAGETQYF
TGTGCCATCAGTGATCCTACTAGCGGGGCGGGAGAGACCCAGTACTTC
>TRBJ2-3|.|TRBV11-2|16|many
CASSLGTHQSTDTQYF
TGTGCCAGCAGCCTAGGGACCCATCAAAGCACAGATACGCAGTATTTT
>TRBJ2-2|.|TRBV29-1|14|.
CSVVSDSNTGELFF
TGCAGCGTCGTATCAGACAGCAACACCGGGGAGCTGTTTTTT
>TRBJ2-7|.|TRBV6-1|14|many
CASSGGDTFYEQYF
TGTGCCAGCAGTGGTGGGGACACCTTCTACGAGCAGTACTTC
>TRBJ1-2|TRBD1|TRBV7-8|14|.
CASTDRETNYGYTF
TGTGCCAGCACGGACAGGGAGACTAACTATGGCTACACCTTC
>TRBJ2-5|.|TRBV7-7|17|.
CASSPRTGGRIQETQYF
TGTGCCAGCAGCCCCAGGACTGGCGGGCGGATACAAGAGACCCAGTACTTC
>TRBJ1-1|.|TRBV7-2|12|.
CASSLVGTEVFF
TGTGCCAGCAGCTTAGTTGGGACTGAAGTTTTCTTT
>TRBJ2-7|TRBD1|TRBV5-1|14|many
CASSAQGISYEQYF
TGCGCCAGCAGCGCACAGGGGATTTCCTACGAGCAGTACTTC
>TRBJ2-1|TRBD1|TRBV20-1|16|many
CSARDLGGSWTGGLFF
TGCAGTGCTAGAGATCTAGGGGGGAGCTGGACAGGGGGGCTGTTCTTC
>TRBJ1-6|.|TRBV11-1|14|.
CASSVRMVNSPLHF
TGTGCCAGCAGCGTAAGGATGGTAAATTCACCCCTCCACTTT
>TRBJ1-6|.|TRBV2|14|few
CASSRGTTDSPLHF
TGTGCCAGCAGCCGGGGGACAACGGATTCACCCCTCCACTTT
>TRBJ2-5|.|TRBV20-1|15|many
CSARDPLGAGETQYF
TGCAGTGCTAGAGATCCTCTCGGGGCAGGGGAGACCCAGTACTTC
>TRBJ2-7|TRBD2|TRBV9|19|many
CASSAPVGTSGGQSYEQYF
TGTGCCAGCAGCGCTCCGGTAGGGACTAGCGGGGGGCAGTCCTACGAGCAGTACTTC
>TRBJ2-1|.|TRBV27|14|.
CASRGWRAFNEQFF
TGTGCCAGCAGGGGGTGGAGGGCCTTCAATGAGCAGTTCTTC
>TRBJ2-5|.|TRBV7-3|14|many
CASSLAANQETQYF
TGTGCCAGCAGCTTAGCTGCAAACCAAGAGACCCAGTACTTC
>TRBJ2-7|TRBD2|TRBV10-3|15|.
CATGTSGGLSYEQYF
TGTGCCACCGGGACTAGCGGGGGCCTCTCCTACGAGCAGTACTTC
>TRBJ2-5|.|TRBV7-9|14|many
CASSPGQYEETQYF
TGTGCCAGCAGCCCGGGACAATACGAAGAGACCCAGTACTTC
>TRBJ2-1|TRBD2|TRBV9|17|many
CASSPPPGTRGDNEQFF
TGTGCCAGCAGCCCACCCCCCGGGACTAGAGGAGACAATGAGCAGTTCTTC
>TRBJ2-5|.|TRBV29-1|14|.
CSVVWGSVGETQYF
TGCAGCGTTGTTTGGGGGTCGGTGGGCGAGACCCAGTACTTC
>TRBJ2-7|TRBD1|TRBV2|16|.
CASISHRDSYSYEQYF
TGTGCCAGCATCTCACACCGGGACAGTTACTCCTACGAGCAGTACTTC
>TRBJ2-7|TRBD2|TRBV20-1|12|few
CSARSGGYEQYF
TGCAGTGCTAGAAGCGGGGGCTACGAGCAGTACTTC
>TRBJ2-1|TRBD2|TRBV10-3|15|.
CAITETSQNYNEQFF
TGTGCCATCACCGAGACTAGCCAGAACTACAATGAGCAGTTCTTC
>TRBJ1-2|TRBD1|TRBV6-1|12|.
CASTGDSYGYTF
TGTGCCAGCACGGGGGACAGCTATGGCTACACCTTC
>TRBJ2-1|.|TRBV29-1|13|few
CSVRGGATNEQFF
TGCAGCGTGCGCGGGGGCGCGACAAATGAGCAGTTCTTC
>TRBJ2-1|TRBD2|TRBV14|17|.
CASSQLAGDGRNNEQFF
TGTGCCAGCAGCCAACTAGCGGGAGATGGTAGGAACAATGAGCAGTTCTTC
>TRBJ2-3|TRBD1|TRBV6-1|16|.
CASRPGQGGSTDTQYF
TGTGCCAGCAGACCGGGACAGGGCGGCAGCACAGATACGCAGTATTTT